This T cell receptor (beta chain) was captured by sequencing in a study of blood T cell repertoires in COVID-19. Study information: The United States, Italy and Spain supplied acute and convalescent COVID-19 samples.

The germline V and J ends were trimmed by 0 bases and 2 bases, with 11 bases remaining between them. The germline V gene has CDR1 LGHDT and CDR2 YNNKEL (reference sequence). The length of the CDR3 is 16 residues. Assay used: immunoSEQ multiplex PCR; TCRdb lists only in-frame clones, some missing. The table has roughly 65,000 clones, more than 75% seen once; the top ten hold 47%. Sequencing was done on a sample of peripheral blood. The genes are TRBV3-1 (or the pseudogene TRBV3-2) and TRBJ1-3; TRBD1 might be the D (5 bases). The sequence was obtained from a human donor in a cohort sampled during active COVID-19. CDR3 region: CASSQEGVGAGNTIYF. The CDR3, as DNA: TGTGCCAGCAGCCAAGAAGGGGTAGGGGCTGGAAACACCATATATTTT.